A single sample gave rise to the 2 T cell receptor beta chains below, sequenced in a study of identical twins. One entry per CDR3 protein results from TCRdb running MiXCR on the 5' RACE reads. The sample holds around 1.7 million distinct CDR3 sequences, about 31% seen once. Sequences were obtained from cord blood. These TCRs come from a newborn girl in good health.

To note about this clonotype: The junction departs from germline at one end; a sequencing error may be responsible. The CDR3 nucleotides read TGTGCCCGCAGCTTAGGGGTGGCCTACAATGAGCAGTACTTC. This translates into CARSLGVAYNEQYF. The chain has TRBV11-3 and TRBJ2-7; possibly TRBD1 for D (5 bases). The length of the CDR3 is 14 residues. Looked up from germline, CDR1 is SGHNT and CDR2 is YENEEA. Variable domain in full (rest from reference TRBV11-3 and TRBJ2-7): EAGVVQSPRYKIIEKKQPVAFWCNPISGHNTLYWYLQNLGQGPELLIRYENEEAVDDSQLPKDRFSAERLKGVDSTLKIQPAELGDSAVYLCARSLGVAYNEQYFGPGTRLTVT.

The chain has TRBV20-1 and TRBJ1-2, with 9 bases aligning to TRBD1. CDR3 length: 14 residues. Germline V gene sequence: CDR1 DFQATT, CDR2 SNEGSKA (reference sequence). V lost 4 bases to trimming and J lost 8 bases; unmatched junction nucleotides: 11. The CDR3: CSATRQGGPIGYTF. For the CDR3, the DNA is TGCAGTGCTACCCGACAGGGGGGACCTATAGGCTACACCTTC.